What follows are 13 T cell receptor beta chains derived from one specimen sequenced in a study of blood T cell repertoires in COVID-19. TCRdb's copy holds only in-frame clones and misses some; the assay was immunoSEQ multiplex PCR. The table lists about 170,000 clones, around 82% of them singletons. Sequencing was carried out using peripheral blood. The receptors derive from a man in his sixties who had recovered from COVID-19.

This clone was recorded a few times. The chain combines TRBV6-5 with TRBJ2-1, with 9 bases fitting TRBD1. Germline CDR1 reads MNHEY; CDR2 reads SVGAGI. The CDR3 contains 15 residues. V lost 0 bases to trimming and J lost 4 bases; unmatched junction nucleotides: 1. CDR3 coding DNA: TGTGCCAGCAGTTACTCGGGACAGGGATACAATGAGCAGTTCTTC. This encodes CASSYSGQGYNEQFF.

This clone was recorded only once. The V call is TRBV9, the J call TRBJ2-1; TRBD2 matches at 7 bases. The V gene end was trimmed by 6 bases and the J gene end by 0 bases; junction bases not matched to a gene: 3. The V gene's germline CDR1 is SGDLS and CDR2 YYNGEE. The length of the CDR3 is 14 residues. Here the CDR3 DNA reads TGTGCCAGCACCAGGGACTACTCCTACAATGAGCAGTTCTTC. It is translated as CASTRDYSYNEQFF. The variable domain in full, with the rest retrieved from reference TRBV9 and TRBJ2-1, is DSGVTQTPKHLITATGQRVTLRCSPRSGDLSVYWYQQSLDQGLQFLIQYYNGEERAKGNILERFSAQQFPDLHSELNLSSLELGDSALYFCASTRDYSYNEQFFGPGTRLTVL.

V is TRBV24-1 and J is TRBJ2-7; 9 bases agree with TRBD1. Germline assignment: CDR1 KGHDR and CDR2 SFDVKD. V shed 9 bases, J shed 5 bases, and the junction held 4 bases outside the gene matches. The CDR3 runs to 12 residues. The CDR3 coding sequence is TGTGCCACCGGGACAGGGTCCCACGAGCAGTACTTC. Amino acid sequence: CATGTGSHEQYF.

CDR3 nucleotides: TGTGCCAGCAGCAAAACCGGGACAGGGGACACAGATACGCAGTATTTT. Translating it yields CASSKTGTGDTDTQYF. V and J are TRBV21-1 and TRBJ2-3; the table's TRBD1 call for D was not verified on the DNA. TRBV21-1 is termed a pseudogene. The CDR3 is 16 amino acids.

The rearrangement links TRBV6-5 to TRBJ1-2; D not certain. In germline, CDR1 is MNHEY, CDR2 SVGAGI. V lost 3 bases to trimming and J lost 2 bases, with 13 bases between them. This CDR3 region has 15 residues. DNA for the CDR3: TGTGCCAGCAGTTATGACTACCCGGGAAACTATGGCTACACCTTC. Protein: CASSYDYPGNYGYTF.

This chain joins TRBV12-3 or TRBV12-4 and TRBJ1-2; D is uncertain. This CDR3 has 11 residues. The V end was cut by 6 bases, the J end by 4 bases, with 6 bases between. CDR3 DNA sequence: TGTGCCAGCAGGGCGGTCTATGGCTACACCTTC. Its protein is CASRAVYGYTF.

V and J are TRBV19 and TRBJ1-1; 7 nucleotides line up with TRBD1. Per the germline V gene, CDR1 is LNHDA and CDR2 is SQIVND (reference sequence). CDR3 length equals 15 residues. J was trimmed by 3 bases and V by 8 bases; bases with no gene match: 12. CDR3 region: CASFDRAGRDTEAFF. CDR3 nucleotides: TGTGCCAGTTTCGACAGGGCGGGTAGGGACACTGAAGCTTTCTTT.

The chain links TRBV2 to TRBJ1-2; 7 bases align to TRBD1. CDR1 is SNHLY, CDR2 FYNNEI, per germline. V trimming: 6 bases; J trimming: 8 bases; junction bases outside the gene matches: 9. The CDR3 runs to 13 residues. For the CDR3, the DNA is TGTGCCAGCAGGACGACAGGGTTCGGGGGCTACACCTTC. Its translation is CASRTTGFGGYTF.

The gene calls are TRBV2 and TRBJ2-3; 9 positions agree with TRBD1. The CDR3 has 15 amino acids. Germline loops: CDR1 SNHLY, CDR2 FYNNEI. Germline trimming cut 4 bases from V and 5 bases from J; bases unmatched to any gene: 7. CDR3 nucleotides: TGTGCCAGCAGTGGTCAGACAGGGGGGTTAGATACGCAGTATTTT. Its protein is CASSGQTGGLDTQYF.

This chain uses TRBV7-3 with TRBJ2-1, with 9 bases lining up with TRBD2. Germline CDR1 is SGHTA and CDR2 is FQGTGA. CDR3 length equals 15 residues. V lost 5 bases and J lost 1; bases outside the gene matches: 3. CDR3 sequence reads: CASSRGGASYNEQFF. As DNA, the CDR3 is TGTGCCAGCAGCCGCGGGGGGGCGTCCTACAATGAGCAGTTCTTC.

The chain carries TRBV10-3 and TRBJ2-5, with a weak D call TRBD2 (6 bases). The CDR3 loop spans 13 amino acids. The V end lost 8 bases, the J end lost 5 bases, and 15 bases lay between the germline ends. Looked up from germline, CDR1 is ENHRY and CDR2 is SYGVKD. The CDR3 DNA is TGTGCCATCGGGGGGACCGCTGTGGAGACCCAGTACTTC. The encoded protein is CAIGGTAVETQYF.

The V and J genes are TRBV10-3 and TRBJ2-3, with unresolved D. This CDR3 is 14 amino acids long. The ends were cut back, 0 bases at V and 4 bases at J, with 8 bases in the middle. Germline V lookup: CDR1 ENHRY, CDR2 SYGVKD. Here the CDR3 reads CAISESSGADTQYF. The CDR3 coding sequence is TGTGCCATCAGTGAGTCAAGTGGAGCAGATACGCAGTATTTT.

This rearrangement joins TRBV5-1 to TRBJ2-1, with 8 bases identical to TRBD2. Germline trimming cut 0 bases from V and 0 bases from J; bases unmatched to any gene: 2. The CDR3 covers 16 residues. Germline assignment: CDR1 SGHRS and CDR2 YFSETQ. CDR3 amino acids: CASSLEAGASYNEQFF. CDR3 sequence (DNA): TGCGCCAGCAGCTTGGAAGCGGGGGCCTCCTACAATGAGCAGTTCTTC.